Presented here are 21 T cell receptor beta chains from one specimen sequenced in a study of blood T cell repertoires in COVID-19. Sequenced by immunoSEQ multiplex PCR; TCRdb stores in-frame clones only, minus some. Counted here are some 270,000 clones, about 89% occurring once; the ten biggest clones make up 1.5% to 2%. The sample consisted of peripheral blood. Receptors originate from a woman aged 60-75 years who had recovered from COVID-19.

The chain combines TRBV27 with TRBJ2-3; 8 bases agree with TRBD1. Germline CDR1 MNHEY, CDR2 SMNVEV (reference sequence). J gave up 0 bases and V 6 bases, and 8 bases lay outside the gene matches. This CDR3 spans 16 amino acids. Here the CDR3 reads CASRQGAPASTDTQYF. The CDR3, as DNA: TGTGCCAGCAGGCAGGGGGCGCCTGCTAGCACAGATACGCAGTATTTT.

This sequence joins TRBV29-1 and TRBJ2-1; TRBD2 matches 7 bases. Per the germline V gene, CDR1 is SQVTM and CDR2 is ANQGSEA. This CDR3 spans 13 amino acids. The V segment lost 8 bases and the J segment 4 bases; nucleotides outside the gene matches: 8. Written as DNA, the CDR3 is TGCAGCCAGAGCGGGAACTCATACAATGAGCAGTTCTTC. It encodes CSQSGNSYNEQFF.

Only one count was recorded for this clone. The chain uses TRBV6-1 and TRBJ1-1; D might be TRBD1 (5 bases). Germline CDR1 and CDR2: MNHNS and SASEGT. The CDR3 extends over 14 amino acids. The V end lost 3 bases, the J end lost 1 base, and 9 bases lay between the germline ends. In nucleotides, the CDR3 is TGTGCCAGCAGTGAGGTTGGGGCGAACACTGAAGCTTTCTTT. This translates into CASSEVGANTEAFF.

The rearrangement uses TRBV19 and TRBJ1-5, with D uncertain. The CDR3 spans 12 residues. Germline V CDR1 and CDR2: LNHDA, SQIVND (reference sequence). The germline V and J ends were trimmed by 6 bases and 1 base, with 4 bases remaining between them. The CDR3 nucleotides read TGTGCCAGTAGGAGGAGCAATCAGCCCCAGCATTTT. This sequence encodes CASRRSNQPQHF. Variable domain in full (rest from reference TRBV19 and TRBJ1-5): DGGITQSPKYLFRKEGQNVTLSCEQNLNHDAMYWYRQDPGQGLRLIYYSQIVNDFQKGDIAEGYSVSREKKESFPLTVTSAQKNPTAFYLCASRRSNQPQHFGDGTRLSIL.

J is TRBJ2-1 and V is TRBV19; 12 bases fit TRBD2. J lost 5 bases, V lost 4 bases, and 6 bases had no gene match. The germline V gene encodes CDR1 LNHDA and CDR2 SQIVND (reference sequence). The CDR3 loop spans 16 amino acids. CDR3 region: CASSTWRLAGDNEQFF. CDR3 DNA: TGTGCCAGTAGTACCTGGCGACTAGCGGGGGACAATGAGCAGTTCTTC.

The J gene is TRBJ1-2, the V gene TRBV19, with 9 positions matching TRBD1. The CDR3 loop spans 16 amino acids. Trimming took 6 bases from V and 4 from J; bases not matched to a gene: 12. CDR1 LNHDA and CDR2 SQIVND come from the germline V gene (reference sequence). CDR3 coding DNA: TGTGCCAGTAGCACCCAAACAGGGGGCGCGATCTATGGCTACACCTTC. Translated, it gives CASSTQTGGAIYGYTF.

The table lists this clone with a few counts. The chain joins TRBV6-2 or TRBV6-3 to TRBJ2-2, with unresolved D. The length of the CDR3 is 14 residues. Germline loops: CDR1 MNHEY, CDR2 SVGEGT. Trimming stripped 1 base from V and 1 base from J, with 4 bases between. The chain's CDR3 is CASSYYKNTGELFF. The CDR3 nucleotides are TGTGCCAGCAGTTACTACAAGAACACCGGGGAGCTGTTTTTT.

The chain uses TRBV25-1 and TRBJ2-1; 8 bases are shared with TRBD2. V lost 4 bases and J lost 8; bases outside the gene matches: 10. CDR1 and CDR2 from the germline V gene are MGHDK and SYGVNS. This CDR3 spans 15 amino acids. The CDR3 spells CASSGLAGRKDEQFF. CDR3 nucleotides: TGTGCCAGCAGTGGATTAGCGGGGCGTAAGGATGAGCAGTTCTTC.

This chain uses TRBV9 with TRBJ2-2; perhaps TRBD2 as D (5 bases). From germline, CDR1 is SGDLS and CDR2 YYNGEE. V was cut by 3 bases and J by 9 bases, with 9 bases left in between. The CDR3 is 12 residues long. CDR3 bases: TGTGCCAGCAGCGCCTCGGGGTGGGAGCTGTTTTTT. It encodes CASSASGWELFF.

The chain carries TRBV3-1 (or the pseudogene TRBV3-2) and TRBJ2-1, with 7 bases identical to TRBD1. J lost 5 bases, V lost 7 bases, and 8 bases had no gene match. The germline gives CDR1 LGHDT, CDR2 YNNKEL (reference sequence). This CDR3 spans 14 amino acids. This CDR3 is CASTRNRGHNEQFF. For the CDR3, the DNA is TGTGCCAGCACCAGGAACAGGGGCCACAATGAGCAGTTCTTC.

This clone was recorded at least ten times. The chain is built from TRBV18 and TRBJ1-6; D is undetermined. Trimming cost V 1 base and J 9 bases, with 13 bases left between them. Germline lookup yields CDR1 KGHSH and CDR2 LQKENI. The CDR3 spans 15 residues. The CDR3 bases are TGTGCCAGCTCACCACTTGGGCAGGCATCTTCACCCCTCCACTTT. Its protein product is CASSPLGQASSPLHF.

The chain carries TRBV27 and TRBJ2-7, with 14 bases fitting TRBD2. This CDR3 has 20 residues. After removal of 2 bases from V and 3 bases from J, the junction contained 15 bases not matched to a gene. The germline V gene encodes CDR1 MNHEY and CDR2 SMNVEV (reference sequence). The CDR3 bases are TGTGCCAGCAGTTTAGCGAACCCGGGACTAGCGGGGGTCACGGGCTACGAGCAGTACTTC. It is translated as CASSLANPGLAGVTGYEQYF.

CDR3 in DNA: TGCAGCGGGGTGACGGACAACGTGAACACTGAAGCTTTCTTT. Its translation is CSGVTDNVNTEAFF. The V call is TRBV29-1, the J call TRBJ1-1; D perhaps matches TRBD1 (5 bases). Trimming cost V 7 bases and J 0 bases, with 15 bases left between them. The CDR3 has 14 residues. Germline loops: CDR1 SQVTM, CDR2 ANQGSEA. The full variable domain, rest sourced from reference TRBV29-1 and TRBJ1-1, is SAVISQKPSRDICQRGTSLTIQCQVDSQVTMMFWYRQQPGQSLTLIATANQGSEATYESGFVIDKFPISRPNLTFSTLTVSNMSPEDSSIYLCSGVTDNVNTEAFFGQGTRLTVV.

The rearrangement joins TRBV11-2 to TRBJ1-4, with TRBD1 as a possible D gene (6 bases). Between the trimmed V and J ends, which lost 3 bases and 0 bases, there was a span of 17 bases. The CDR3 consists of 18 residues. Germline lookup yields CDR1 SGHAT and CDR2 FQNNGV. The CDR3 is CASSFRLWTVATNEKLFF. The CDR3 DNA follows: TGTGCCAGCAGCTTCCGCCTCTGGACAGTTGCAACTAATGAAAAACTGTTTTTT. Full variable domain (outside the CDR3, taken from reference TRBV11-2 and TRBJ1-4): EAGVAQSPRYKIIEKRQSVAFWCNPISGHATLYWYQQILGQGPKLLIQFQNNGVVDDSQLPKDRFSAERLKGVDSTLKIQPAKLEDSAVYLCASSFRLWTVATNEKLFFGSGTQLSVL.

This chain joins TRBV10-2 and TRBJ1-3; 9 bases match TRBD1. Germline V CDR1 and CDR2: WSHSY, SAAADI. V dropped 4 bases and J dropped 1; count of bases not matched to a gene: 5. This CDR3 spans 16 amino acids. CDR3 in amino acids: CASSAGQGRSGNTIYF. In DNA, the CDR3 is TGCGCCAGCAGTGCCGGACAGGGGAGATCTGGAAACACCATATATTTT.

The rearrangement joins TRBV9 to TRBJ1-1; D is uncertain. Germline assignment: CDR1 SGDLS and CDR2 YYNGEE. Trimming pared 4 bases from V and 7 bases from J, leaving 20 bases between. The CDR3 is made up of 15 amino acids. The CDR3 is CASSPSSSGISEAFF. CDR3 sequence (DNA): TGTGCCAGCAGCCCTTCCTCCAGCGGAATCAGTGAAGCTTTCTTT.

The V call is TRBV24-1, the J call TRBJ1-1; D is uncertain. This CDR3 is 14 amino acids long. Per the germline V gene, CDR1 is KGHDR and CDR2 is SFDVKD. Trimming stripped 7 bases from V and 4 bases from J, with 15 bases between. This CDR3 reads CATRSKVPGTEAFF. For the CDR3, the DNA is TGTGCCACCAGGAGTAAAGTGCCCGGCACTGAAGCTTTCTTT.

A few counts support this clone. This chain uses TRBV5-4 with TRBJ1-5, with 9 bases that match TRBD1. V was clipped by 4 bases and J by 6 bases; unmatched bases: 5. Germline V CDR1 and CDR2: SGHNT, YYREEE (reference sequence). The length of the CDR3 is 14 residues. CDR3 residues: CASSNGQGSQPQHF. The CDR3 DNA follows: TGTGCCAGCAGCAACGGACAGGGGAGTCAGCCCCAGCATTTT.

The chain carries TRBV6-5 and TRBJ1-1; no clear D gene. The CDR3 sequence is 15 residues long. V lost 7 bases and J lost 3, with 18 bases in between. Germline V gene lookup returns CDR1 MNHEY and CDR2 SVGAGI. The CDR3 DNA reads TGTGCCAGCATCACATATGAGGGAAGGGACACTGAAGCTTTCTTT. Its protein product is CASITYEGRDTEAFF.

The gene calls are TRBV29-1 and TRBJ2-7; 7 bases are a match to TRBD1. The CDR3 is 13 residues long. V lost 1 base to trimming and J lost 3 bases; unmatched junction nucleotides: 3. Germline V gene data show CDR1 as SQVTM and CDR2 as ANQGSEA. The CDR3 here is CSVEGQGFYEQYF. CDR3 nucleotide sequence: TGCAGCGTTGAAGGACAGGGCTTCTACGAGCAGTACTTC.

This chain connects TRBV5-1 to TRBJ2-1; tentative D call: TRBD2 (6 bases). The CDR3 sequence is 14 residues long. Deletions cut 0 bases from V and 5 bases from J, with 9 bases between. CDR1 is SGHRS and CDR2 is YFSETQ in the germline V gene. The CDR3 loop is CASSLGSSDNEQFF. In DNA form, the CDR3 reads TGCGCCAGCAGCTTGGGTTCTAGCGACAATGAGCAGTTCTTC.